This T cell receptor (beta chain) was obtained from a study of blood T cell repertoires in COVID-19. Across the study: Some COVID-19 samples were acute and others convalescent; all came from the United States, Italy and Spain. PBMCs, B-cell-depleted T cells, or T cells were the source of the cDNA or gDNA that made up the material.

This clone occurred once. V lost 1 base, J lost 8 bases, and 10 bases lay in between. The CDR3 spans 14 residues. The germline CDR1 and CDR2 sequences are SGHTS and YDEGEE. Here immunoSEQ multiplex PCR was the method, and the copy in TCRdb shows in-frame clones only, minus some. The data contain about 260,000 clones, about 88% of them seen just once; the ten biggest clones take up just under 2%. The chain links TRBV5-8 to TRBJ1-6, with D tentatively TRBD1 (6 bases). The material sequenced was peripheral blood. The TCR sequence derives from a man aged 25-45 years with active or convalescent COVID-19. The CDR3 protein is CASSLTGFDSPLHF. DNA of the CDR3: TGTGCCAGCAGCTTGACAGGGTTTGATTCACCCCTCCACTTT.